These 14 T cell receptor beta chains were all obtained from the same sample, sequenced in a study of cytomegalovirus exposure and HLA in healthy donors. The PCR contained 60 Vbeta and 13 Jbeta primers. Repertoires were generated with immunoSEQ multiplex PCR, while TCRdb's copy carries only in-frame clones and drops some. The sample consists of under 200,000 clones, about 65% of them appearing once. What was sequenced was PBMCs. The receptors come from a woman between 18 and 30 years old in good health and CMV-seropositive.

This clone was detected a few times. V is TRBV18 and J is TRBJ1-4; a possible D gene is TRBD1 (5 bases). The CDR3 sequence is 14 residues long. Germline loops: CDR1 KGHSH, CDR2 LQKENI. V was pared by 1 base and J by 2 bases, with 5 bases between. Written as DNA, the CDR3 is TGTGCCAGCTCACCACAGGGGACTAATGAAAAACTGTTTTTT. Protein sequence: CASSPQGTNEKLFF. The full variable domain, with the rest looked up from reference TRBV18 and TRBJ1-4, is NAGVMQNPRHLVRRRGQEARLRCSPMKGHSHVYWYRQLPEEGLKFMVYLQKENIIDESGMPKERFSAEFPKEGPSILRIQQVVRGDSAAYFCASSPQGTNEKLFFGSGTQLSVL.

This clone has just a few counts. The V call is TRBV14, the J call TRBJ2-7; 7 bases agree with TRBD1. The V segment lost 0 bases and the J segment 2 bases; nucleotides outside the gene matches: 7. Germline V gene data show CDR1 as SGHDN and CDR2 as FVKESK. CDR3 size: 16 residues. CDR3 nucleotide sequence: TGTGCCAGCAGCCAAGACTGGGGGACAGACACCTACGAGCAGTACTTC. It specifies CASSQDWGTDTYEQYF.

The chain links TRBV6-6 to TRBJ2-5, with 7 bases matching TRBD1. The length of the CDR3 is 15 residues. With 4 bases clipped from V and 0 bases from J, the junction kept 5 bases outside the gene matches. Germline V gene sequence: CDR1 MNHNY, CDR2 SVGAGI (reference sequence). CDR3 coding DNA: TGTGCCAGCAGTTCCGGACAGGACCACCAAGAGACCCAGTACTTC. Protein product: CASSSGQDHQETQYF.

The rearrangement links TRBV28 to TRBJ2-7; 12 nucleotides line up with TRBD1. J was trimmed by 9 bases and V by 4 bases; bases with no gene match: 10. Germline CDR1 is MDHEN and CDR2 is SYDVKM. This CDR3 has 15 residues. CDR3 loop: CASSSSGTGGFRQYF. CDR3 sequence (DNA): TGTGCCAGCAGTTCCTCCGGGACAGGGGGCTTTAGGCAGTACTTC.

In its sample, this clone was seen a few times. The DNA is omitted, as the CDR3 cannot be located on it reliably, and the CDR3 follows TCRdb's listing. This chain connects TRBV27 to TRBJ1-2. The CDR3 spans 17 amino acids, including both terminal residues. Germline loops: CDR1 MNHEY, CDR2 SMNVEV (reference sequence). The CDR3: CASSSSSGAEGFAGYTF.

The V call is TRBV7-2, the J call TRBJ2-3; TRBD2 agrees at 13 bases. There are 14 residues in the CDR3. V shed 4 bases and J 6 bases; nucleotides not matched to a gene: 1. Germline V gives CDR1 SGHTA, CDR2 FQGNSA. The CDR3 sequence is CASSSGLAGDTQYF. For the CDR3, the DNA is TGTGCCAGCAGCTCGGGACTAGCGGGGGATACGCAGTATTTT.

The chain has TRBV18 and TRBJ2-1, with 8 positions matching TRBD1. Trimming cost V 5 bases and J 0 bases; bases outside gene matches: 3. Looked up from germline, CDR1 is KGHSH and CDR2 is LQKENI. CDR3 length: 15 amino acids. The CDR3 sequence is CASSGDRSSYNEQFF. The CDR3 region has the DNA TGTGCCAGCTCAGGGGACAGGAGCTCCTACAATGAGCAGTTCTTC.

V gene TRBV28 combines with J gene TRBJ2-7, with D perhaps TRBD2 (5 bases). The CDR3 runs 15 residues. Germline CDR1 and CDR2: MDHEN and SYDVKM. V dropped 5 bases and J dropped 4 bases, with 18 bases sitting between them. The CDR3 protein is CASSLPTGGGYEQYF. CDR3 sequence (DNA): TGTGCCAGCAGTCTTCCGACCGGCGGCGGGTACGAGCAGTACTTC.

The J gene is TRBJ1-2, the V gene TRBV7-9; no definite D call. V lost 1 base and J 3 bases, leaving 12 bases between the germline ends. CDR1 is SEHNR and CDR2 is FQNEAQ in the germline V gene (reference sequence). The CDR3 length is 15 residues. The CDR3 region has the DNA TGTGCCAGCAGCTTAGTGGCGGAAGGAGACTATGGCTACACCTTC. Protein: CASSLVAEGDYGYTF. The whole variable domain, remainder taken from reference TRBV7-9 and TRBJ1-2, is DTGVSQNPRHKITKRGQNVTFRCDPISEHNRLYWYRQTLGQGPEFLTYFQNEAQLEKSRLLSDRFSAERPKGSFSTLEIQRTEQGDSAMYLCASSLVAEGDYGYTFGSGTRLTVV.

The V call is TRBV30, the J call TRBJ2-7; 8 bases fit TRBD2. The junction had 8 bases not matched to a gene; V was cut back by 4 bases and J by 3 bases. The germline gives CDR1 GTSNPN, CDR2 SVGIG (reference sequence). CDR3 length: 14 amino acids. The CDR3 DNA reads TGTGCCTGGACAAAGGGACTAGATCTCTACGAGCAGTACTTC. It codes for CAWTKGLDLYEQYF.

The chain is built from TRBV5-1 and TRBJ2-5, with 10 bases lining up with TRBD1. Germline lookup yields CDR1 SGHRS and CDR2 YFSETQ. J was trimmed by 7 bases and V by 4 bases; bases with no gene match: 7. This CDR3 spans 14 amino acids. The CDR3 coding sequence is TGCGCCAGCAGCACGGACAGGGGGAAAGGGACCCAGTACTTC. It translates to CASSTDRGKGTQYF.

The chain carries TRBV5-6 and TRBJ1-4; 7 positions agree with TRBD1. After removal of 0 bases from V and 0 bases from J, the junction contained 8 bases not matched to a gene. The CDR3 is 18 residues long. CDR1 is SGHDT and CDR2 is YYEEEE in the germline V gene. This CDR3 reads CASSLAGAGGATNEKLFF. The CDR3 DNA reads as TGTGCCAGCAGCTTGGCTGGGGCAGGGGGAGCAACTAATGAAAAACTGTTTTTT.

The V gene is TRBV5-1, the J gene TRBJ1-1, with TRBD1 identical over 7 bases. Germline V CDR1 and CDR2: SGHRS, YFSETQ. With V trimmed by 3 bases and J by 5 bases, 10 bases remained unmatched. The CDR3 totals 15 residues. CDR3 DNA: TGCGCCAGCAGCTGGCTTCAGGGGGATGGTACTGAAGCTTTCTTT. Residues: CASSWLQGDGTEAFF.

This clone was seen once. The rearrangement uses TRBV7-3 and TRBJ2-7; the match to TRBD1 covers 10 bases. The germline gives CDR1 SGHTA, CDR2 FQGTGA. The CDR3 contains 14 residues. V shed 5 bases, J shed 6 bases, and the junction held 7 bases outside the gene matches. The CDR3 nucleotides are TGTGCCAGCAGCGCCCGGGACAGGGGACGCGAGCAGTACTTC. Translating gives CASSARDRGREQYF.